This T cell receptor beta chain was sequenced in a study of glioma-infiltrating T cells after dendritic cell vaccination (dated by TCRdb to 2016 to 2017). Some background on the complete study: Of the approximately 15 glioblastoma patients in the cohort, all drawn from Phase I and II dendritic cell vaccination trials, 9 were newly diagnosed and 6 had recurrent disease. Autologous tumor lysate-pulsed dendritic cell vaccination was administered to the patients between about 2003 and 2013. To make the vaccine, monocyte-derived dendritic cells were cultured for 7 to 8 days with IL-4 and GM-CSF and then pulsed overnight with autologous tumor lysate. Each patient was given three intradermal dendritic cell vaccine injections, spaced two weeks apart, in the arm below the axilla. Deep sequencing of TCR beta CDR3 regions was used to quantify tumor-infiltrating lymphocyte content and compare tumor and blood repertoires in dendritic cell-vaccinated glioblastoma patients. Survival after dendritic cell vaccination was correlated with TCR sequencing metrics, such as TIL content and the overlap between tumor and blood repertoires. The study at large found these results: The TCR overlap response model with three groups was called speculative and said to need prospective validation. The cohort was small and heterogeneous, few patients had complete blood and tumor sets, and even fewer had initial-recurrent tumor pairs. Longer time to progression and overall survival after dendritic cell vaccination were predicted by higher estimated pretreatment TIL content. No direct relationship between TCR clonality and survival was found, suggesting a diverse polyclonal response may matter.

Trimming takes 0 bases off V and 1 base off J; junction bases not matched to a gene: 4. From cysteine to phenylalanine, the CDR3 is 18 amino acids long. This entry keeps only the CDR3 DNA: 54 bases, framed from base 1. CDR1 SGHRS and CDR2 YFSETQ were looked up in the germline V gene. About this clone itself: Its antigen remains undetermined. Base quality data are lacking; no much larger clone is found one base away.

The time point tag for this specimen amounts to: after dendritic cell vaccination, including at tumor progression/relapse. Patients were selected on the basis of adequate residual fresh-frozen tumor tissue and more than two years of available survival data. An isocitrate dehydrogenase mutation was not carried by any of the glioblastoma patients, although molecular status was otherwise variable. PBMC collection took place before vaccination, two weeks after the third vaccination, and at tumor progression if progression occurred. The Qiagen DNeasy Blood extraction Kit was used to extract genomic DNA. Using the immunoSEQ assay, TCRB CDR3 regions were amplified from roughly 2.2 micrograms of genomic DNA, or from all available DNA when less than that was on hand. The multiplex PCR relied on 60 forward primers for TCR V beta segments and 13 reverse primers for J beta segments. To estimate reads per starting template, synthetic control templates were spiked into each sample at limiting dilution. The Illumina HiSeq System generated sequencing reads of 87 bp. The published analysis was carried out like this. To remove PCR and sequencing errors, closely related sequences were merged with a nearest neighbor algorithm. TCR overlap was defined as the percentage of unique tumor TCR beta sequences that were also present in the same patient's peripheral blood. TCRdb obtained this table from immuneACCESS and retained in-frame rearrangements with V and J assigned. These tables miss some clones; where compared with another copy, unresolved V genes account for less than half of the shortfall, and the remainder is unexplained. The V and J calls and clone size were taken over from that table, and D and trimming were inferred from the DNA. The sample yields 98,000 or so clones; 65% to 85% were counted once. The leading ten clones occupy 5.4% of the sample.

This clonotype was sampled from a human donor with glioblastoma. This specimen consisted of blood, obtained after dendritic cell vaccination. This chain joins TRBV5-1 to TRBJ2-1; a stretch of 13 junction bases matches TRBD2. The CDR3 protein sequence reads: CASSLGTSGSKSYNEQFF. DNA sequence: TGCGCCAGCAGCTTGGGGACTAGCGGGAGTAAGTCCTACAATGAGCAGTTCTTC.